This T cell receptor (beta chain) is drawn from a study of regulatory T cells in long-lasting Graves disease. Time point: newly diagnosed GD, antithyroid drugs for less than 3 months. Following extraction of RNA from PBMCs, that RNA was used to make the TCR library. By American Thyroid Association guidelines, Graves' disease was diagnosed in the cohort. Relying on iRepertoire HTBI primers and Arm-PCR of CDR3 regions, the team built TCR beta libraries. TCRdb redid the calling of the multiplex PCR reads with MiXCR, one entry per CDR3 protein. The sample contains about 380,000 distinct CDR3 sequences, roughly a sixth of which appear only once. The germline V gene encodes CDR1 SNHLY and CDR2 FYNNEI. This CDR3 spans 15 amino acids. V gave up 1 base and J gave up 1 base, with 11 bases separating them. This clonotype was seen repeatedly, ten times or more.

The sequence derives from a female donor with Graves disease. The chain carries TRBV2 and TRBJ2-7; D gene uncertain. The sample consisted of peripheral blood mononuclear cells (PBMCs), taken at new diagnosis, from a patient treated with antithyroid drugs. In DNA, the CDR3 is TGTGCCAGCAGTGAAGACGGTCAGTTGTCCTACGAGCAGTACTTC. It codes for CASSEDGQLSYEQYF.